This T cell receptor beta chain is drawn from a study of neurological immune-mediated disorders. Study-level results: TCR clonal expansion peaked in HTLV-1-associated myelopathy patients and was lowest in multiple sclerosis patients.

The cDNA was generated through 5'RACE incorporating 10-nucleotide random UMIs. TCRdb reanalysed the 5' RACE reads using MiXCR and keeps one entry per CDR3 protein. The sample consists of tens of thousands of distinct CDR3 sequences, 24% of them appearing once. This clonotype was recorded many times. Its antigen is currently unknown. The CDR3 consists of 17 residues. The V segment lost 2 bases and the J segment 1 base; nucleotides outside the gene matches: 9. Germline V CDR1 and CDR2: KGHSH, LQKENI. Time point described: technical triplicate 2. The unsorted libraries were prepared from 2 million PBMCs (stored at -80 C).

This TCR was recovered from a man in his sixties with HTLV-1-associated myelopathy (HAM/TSP). The chain has TRBV18 and TRBJ2-3, with 7 bases matching TRBD1. The sample comprised PBMCs. CDR3 sequence: CASSPNQATGGTDTQYF. DNA for the CDR3: TGTGCCAGCTCACCAAATCAAGCTACAGGGGGCACAGATACGCAGTATTTT.